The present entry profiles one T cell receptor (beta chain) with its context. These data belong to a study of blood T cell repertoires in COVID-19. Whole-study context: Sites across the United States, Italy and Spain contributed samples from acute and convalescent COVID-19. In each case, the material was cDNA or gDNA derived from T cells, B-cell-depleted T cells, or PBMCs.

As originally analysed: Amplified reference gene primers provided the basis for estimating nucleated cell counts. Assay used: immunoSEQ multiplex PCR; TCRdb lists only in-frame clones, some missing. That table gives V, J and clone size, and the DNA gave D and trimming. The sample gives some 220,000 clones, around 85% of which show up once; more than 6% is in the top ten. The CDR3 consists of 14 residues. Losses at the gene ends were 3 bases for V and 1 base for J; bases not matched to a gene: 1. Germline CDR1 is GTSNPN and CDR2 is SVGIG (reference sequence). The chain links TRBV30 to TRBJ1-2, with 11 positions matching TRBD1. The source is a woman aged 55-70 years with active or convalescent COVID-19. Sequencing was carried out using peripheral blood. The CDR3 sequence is CAWRGQGVNYGYTF. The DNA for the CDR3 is TGTGCCTGGAGGGGACAGGGGGTTAACTATGGCTACACCTTC.